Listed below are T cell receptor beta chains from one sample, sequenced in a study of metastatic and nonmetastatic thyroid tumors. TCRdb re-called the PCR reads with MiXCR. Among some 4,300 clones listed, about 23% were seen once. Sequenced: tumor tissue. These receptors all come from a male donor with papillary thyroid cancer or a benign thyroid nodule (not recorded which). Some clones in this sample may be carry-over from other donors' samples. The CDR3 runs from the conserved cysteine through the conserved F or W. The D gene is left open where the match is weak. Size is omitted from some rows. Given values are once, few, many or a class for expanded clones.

CDR3nt: TGTGCCAGCAGCCCTCTCCTAAGCACAGATACGCAGTATTTT
CDR3aa: CASSPLLSTDTQYF
j_gene: TRBJ2-3
d_gene: -
abundance: medium-sized
v_gene: TRBV12-3/TRBV12-4
len: 14

CDR3nt: TGTGCCAGCAGTCCTACGACAGGGATCGACGAGCAGTACTTC
CDR3aa: CASSPTTGIDEQYF
j_gene: TRBJ2-7
d_gene: TRBD1
abundance: -
v_gene: TRBV6-1
len: 14

CDR3nt: TGTGCCAGCAGCGTTGGGGCGGTACTTTATGGCTACACCTTC
CDR3aa: CASSVGAVLYGYTF
j_gene: TRBJ1-2
d_gene: -
abundance: many
v_gene: TRBV9
len: 14

CDR3nt: TGTGCCATCAGTGAGTCGGGGGTCGCCTACGAGCAGTACTTC
CDR3aa: CAISESGVAYEQYF
j_gene: TRBJ2-7
d_gene: -
abundance: few
v_gene: TRBV10-3
len: 14

CDR3nt: TGTGCCAGCAGGAGGGACAGCCCCGCGAGCTATGGCTACACCTTC
CDR3aa: CASRRDSPASYGYTF
j_gene: TRBJ1-2
d_gene: TRBD1
abundance: few
v_gene: TRBV6-1
len: 15

CDR3nt: TGCGCCAGCAGCAGGACTAGCGAGACCTACAATGAGCAGTTCTTC
CDR3aa: CASSRTSETYNEQFF
j_gene: TRBJ2-1
d_gene: TRBD2
abundance: -
v_gene: TRBV5-1
len: 15

CDR3nt: TGTGCCAGCAGTTTATCGCACGGGGGCGGGAGGGCGTCCGAGCAGTACTTC
CDR3aa: CASSLSHGGGRASEQYF
j_gene: TRBJ2-7
d_gene: TRBD2
abundance: few
v_gene: TRBV27
len: 17

CDR3nt: TGTGACAGCAGTGGGACTAGCTTCACCTACAATGAGCAGTTCTTC
CDR3aa: CDSSGTSFTYNEQFF
j_gene: TRBJ2-1
d_gene: TRBD2
abundance: -
v_gene: TRBV28
len: 15

CDR3nt: TGTGCCAGCAGCTTAGGACAGGGGTTCCACGAGCAGTACTTC
CDR3aa: CASSLGQGFHEQYF
j_gene: TRBJ2-7
d_gene: TRBD1
abundance: many
v_gene: TRBV7-9
len: 14

CDR3nt: TGTGCCAGCAGTCTCCGGGACACCAACACCGGGGAGCTGTTTTTT
CDR3aa: CASSLRDTNTGELFF
j_gene: TRBJ2-2
d_gene: -
abundance: large
v_gene: TRBV28
len: 15

CDR3nt: TGTGCCAGCAGCTTAAACACAGGGGGCTATGGCTACACCTTC
CDR3aa: CASSLNTGGYGYTF
j_gene: TRBJ1-2
d_gene: TRBD1
abundance: -
v_gene: TRBV7-9
len: 14

CDR3nt: TGTGCCAGCAGCCCAGCCGGGTCTGGGGCCAACGTCCTGACTTTC
CDR3aa: CASSPAGSGANVLTF
j_gene: TRBJ2-6
d_gene: -
abundance: -
v_gene: TRBV27
len: 15

CDR3nt: TGTGCCAGCGCTAGTGGGGAGACCGGGGAGCTGTTTTTT
CDR3aa: CASASGETGELFF
j_gene: TRBJ2-2
d_gene: -
abundance: -
v_gene: TRBV7-9
len: 13

CDR3nt: TGTGCCAGCAGTCTATACACCTACGAGCAGTACTTC
CDR3aa: CASSLYTYEQYF
j_gene: TRBJ2-7
d_gene: -
abundance: once
v_gene: TRBV11-2
len: 12

CDR3nt: TGCGCCAGCAGCTTGGGTCCAAGAACAAACACCGGGGAGCTGTTTTTT
CDR3aa: CASSLGPRTNTGELFF
j_gene: TRBJ2-2
d_gene: -
abundance: many
v_gene: TRBV5-1
len: 16

CDR3nt: TGCAGTGCTAGTGGGGACAGGAGCTCCTACGAGCAGTACTTC
CDR3aa: CSASGDRSSYEQYF
j_gene: TRBJ2-7
d_gene: TRBD1
abundance: -
v_gene: TRBV20-1
len: 14

CDR3nt: TGTGCCAGTAGTCCCCGGACAGGGAATGAAAAACTGTTTTTT
CDR3aa: CASSPRTGNEKLFF
j_gene: TRBJ1-4
d_gene: TRBD1
abundance: many
v_gene: TRBV19
len: 14

CDR3nt: TGTGCCAGTCAACCCAGGGGGCCTGATAATTCACCCCTCCACTTT
CDR3aa: CASQPRGPDNSPLHF
j_gene: TRBJ1-6
d_gene: TRBD1
abundance: many
v_gene: TRBV2
len: 15

CDR3nt: TGTGCCAGCAGCCGCGGAAACACCATATATTTT
CDR3aa: CASSRGNTIYF
j_gene: TRBJ1-3
d_gene: -
abundance: -
v_gene: TRBV6-1
len: 11

CDR3nt: TGTGCCAGCAGTTCCCCCGGGAAAGCCACCTACGAGCAGTACTTC
CDR3aa: CASSSPGKATYEQYF
j_gene: TRBJ2-7
d_gene: -
abundance: -
v_gene: TRBV28
len: 15